This T cell receptor beta chain emerged from a study of early T cells in non-severe SARS-CoV-2 infection. The CDR3 extends over 14 amino acids. Germline lookup yields CDR1 SEHNR and CDR2 FQNEAQ (reference sequence). This clonotype has a single count. This clone may be a read error of a much larger clone one base away. MiXCR, applied by TCRdb to the 5' RACE reads, yields one record per CDR3 protein. The sample lists more than 55,000 distinct CDR3 sequences, 10% to 15% occurring once. This rearrangement joins TRBV7-9 to TRBJ2-1; the D gene could be TRBD1 or TRBD2 (5 bases each). The receptor was derived from an adult who was a healthcare worker with PCR-confirmed SARS-CoV-2 infection or an uninfected control (not recorded which). Sequenced material: whole blood. The CDR3 bases are TGTGTCAGCAGCCCCGGAGGCAGGGTCAATGAGCAGTTCTTC. Protein sequence: CVSSPGGRVNEQFF.